A selection of T cell receptor beta chains follows, all from one sample in a study of blood T cell repertoires in COVID-19. Produced via immunoSEQ multiplex PCR; TCRdb's table is partial and in-frame only. The profile shows roughly 200,000 clones, about 85% of them singletons. The specimen sequenced was peripheral blood. The source is a woman aged 45 to 65 with COVID-19, enrolled during active disease. CDR3s include the opening cysteine and the closing phenylalanine or tryptophan. The D gene is left open where the match is weak. Clone size is stated in some rows and not others, as once, few, many or a class when expanded.

d_gene	v_gene	j_gene	abundance	CDR3aa	CDR3nt
TRBD1	TRBV25-1	TRBJ2-1	once	CASSATGGSYNEQFF	TGTGCCAGCAGTGCAACAGGGGGCTCCTACAATGAGCAGTTCTTC
TRBD1	TRBV5-4	TRBJ1-2	.	CASSPGQESYGYTF	TGTGCCAGCAGTCCGGGACAGGAATCCTATGGCTACACCTTC
.	TRBV5-8	TRBJ1-2	.	CASSLGRGYGYTF	TGTGCCAGCAGCTTGGGACGGGGCTATGGCTACACCTTC
TRBD1	TRBV7-6	TRBJ2-3	.	CASSLRAGGQDTQYF	TGTGCCAGCAGCTTGAGGGCAGGGGGCCAAGATACGCAGTATTTT
.	TRBV7-3	TRBJ2-1	.	CASSFGTGLYNEQFF	TGTGCCAGCAGCTTTGGGACTGGCCTCTACAATGAGCAGTTCTTC
TRBD1	TRBV12-3/TRBV12-4	TRBJ1-3	.	CASSLGQGDTIYF	TGTGCCAGCAGTTTAGGACAGGGGGACACCATATATTTT
.	TRBV10-2	TRBJ2-7	.	CASSPRLGQVVEQYF	TGCGCCAGCAGTCCGCGACTAGGCCAAGTGGTCGAGCAGTACTTC
.	TRBV7-8	TRBJ1-1	.	CASTRGGASTEAFF	TGTGCCAGCACTAGGGGGGGCGCCAGCACTGAAGCTTTCTTT
.	TRBV10-3	TRBJ1-2	.	CAISEGQQFMAGYTF	TGTGCCATCAGTGAGGGACAGCAGTTTATGGCTGGCTACACCTTC
.	TRBV6-2/TRBV6-3	TRBJ1-1	.	CASSRSINEAFF	TGTGCCAGCAGTAGGAGTATCAATGAAGCTTTCTTT
.	TRBV9	TRBJ2-2	.	CASSEGFTGELFF	TGTGCCAGCAGCGAGGGGTTCACCGGGGAGCTGTTTTTT
TRBD1	TRBV11-2	TRBJ1-5	.	CASSPSGTGNQPQHF	TGTGCCAGCAGCCCCTCCGGGACAGGGAATCAGCCCCAGCATTTT
.	TRBV27	TRBJ2-1	.	CASSFMYRKYNEQFF	TGTGCCAGCAGTTTTATGTATAGAAAATACAATGAGCAGTTCTTC
TRBD1	TRBV27	TRBJ1-2	.	CASSHTGGNYGYTF	TGTGCCAGCAGTCATACAGGGGGCAACTATGGCTACACCTTC
.	TRBV14	TRBJ2-7	few	CASSQEGQYEQYF	TGTGCCAGCAGCCAGGAGGGACAGTACGAGCAGTACTTC
TRBD1	TRBV6-2/TRBV6-3	TRBJ1-1	.	CASSGTANTEAFF	TGTGCCAGCAGTGGGACAGCAAACACTGAAGCTTTCTTT
.	TRBV30	TRBJ2-1	.	CAGGSNDYNEQFF	TGTGCCGGGGGCAGCAACGATTACAATGAGCAGTTCTTC
TRBD1	TRBV29-1	TRBJ2-7	.	CSISTQGAGEQYF	TGCAGCATATCGACTCAGGGGGCGGGGGAGCAGTACTTC
TRBD1	TRBV7-8	TRBJ2-3	.	CASSLVLGQGRADTQYF	TGTGCCAGCAGCTTAGTCCTTGGACAGGGTAGGGCAGATACGCAGTATTTT
TRBD2	TRBV10-2	TRBJ2-3	.	CASGTSGGAVRDTQYF	TGCGCCAGCGGGACTAGCGGGGGGGCGGTTAGGGATACGCAGTATTTT
.	TRBV5-1	TRBJ2-7	.	CASSLAIGYEQYF	TGCGCCAGCAGCTTGGCCATCGGTTACGAGCAGTACTTC
TRBD1	TRBV12-3/TRBV12-4	TRBJ1-1	.	CASRQGGTEAFF	TGTGCCAGCAGGCAGGGGGGAACTGAAGCTTTCTTT
TRBD1	TRBV24-1	TRBJ1-1	once	CATSPAGTGGASEAFF	TGTGCCACCAGCCCGGCCGGGACAGGAGGCGCGTCTGAAGCTTTCTTT
.	TRBV10-3	TRBJ2-7	.	CAISARSYEQYF	TGTGCCATCAGTGCGAGATCCTACGAGCAGTACTTC
.	TRBV9	TRBJ2-7	.	CASSAGVPGEQYF	TGTGCCAGCAGCGCAGGGGTTCCTGGAGAGCAGTACTTC
TRBD1	TRBV4-1	TRBJ1-2	.	CASSQPGQGNYGYTF	TGCGCCAGCAGCCAACCAGGACAGGGGAATTATGGCTACACCTTC
TRBD2	TRBV5-1	TRBJ2-7	once	CASSLGTSTLAGEQYF	TGCGCCAGCAGCTTGGGCACCTCAACCTTAGCGGGAGAGCAGTACTTC
.	TRBV5-1	TRBJ2-7	.	CASSLPTSSYEQYF	TGCGCCAGCAGCTTACCCACGAGCTCCTACGAGCAGTACTTC
.	TRBV19	TRBJ2-7	.	CASSIAPGYEQYF	TGTGCCAGTAGTATAGCCCCGGGCTACGAGCAGTACTTC
.	TRBV6-5	TRBJ1-1	.	CASSYEVGGLKAFF	TGTGCCAGCAGTTACGAGGTCGGGGGATTGAAAGCTTTCTTT
.	TRBV5-1	TRBJ1-2	.	CASSLYRPGNYGYTF	TGCGCCAGCAGCTTGTATAGGCCGGGGAACTATGGCTACACCTTC
.	TRBV3-1/TRBV3-2	TRBJ1-3	once	CASSQQQGFRNTIYF	TGTGCCAGCAGCCAACAACAGGGTTTCCGAAACACCATATATTTT